These T cell receptor beta chains were read from a single sample in a study of blood T cells in healthy people across ages. MiXCR was run by TCRdb on the 5' RACE reads, yielding one entry per CDR3 protein. Among 1.2 million to 1.5 million distinct CDR3 sequences listed, 42% were seen once. Sequenced sample: blood. These receptors originate from a woman under 30 in good health. Each CDR3 is given with its conserved first and last residue. Each record gives: clone size, J gene, D gene, V gene, CDR3 DNA, CDR3 protein. The D gene is left open where the match is weak. Clone size is shown for a subset of rows, as once, few, many or a class of expanded clone.

clone size: NA
J gene: TRBJ1-1
D gene: TRBD1
V gene: TRBV29-1
CDR3 DNA: TGCAGCGTTACCGGGACAGGGCGTCGTTTGAACACTGAAGCTTTCTTT
CDR3 protein: CSVTGTGRRLNTEAFF

clone size: few
J gene: TRBJ2-7
D gene: TRBD1
V gene: TRBV20-1
CDR3 DNA: TGCAGTGCGTACACAGGGGGCGCGGGCGAGCAGTACTTC
CDR3 protein: CSAYTGGAGEQYF

clone size: NA
J gene: TRBJ2-5
D gene: NA
V gene: TRBV5-1
CDR3 DNA: TGCGCCAGCAGCTTGGTTCCCGGGGTATCTCCAGGGACCCTGTACTTC
CDR3 protein: CASSLVPGVSPGTLYF

clone size: NA
J gene: TRBJ1-2
D gene: NA
V gene: TRBV2
CDR3 DNA: TGTGCCAGCAGCGCTGAGGGCTACACCTTC
CDR3 protein: CASSAEGYTF

clone size: many
J gene: TRBJ2-5
D gene: NA
V gene: TRBV5-1
CDR3 DNA: TGCGCCAGCAGCGTCCAAGAGACCCAGTACTTC
CDR3 protein: CASSVQETQYF

clone size: once
J gene: TRBJ2-7
D gene: NA
V gene: TRBV6-2/TRBV6-3
CDR3 DNA: TGTGCCAGCAGTTACTGGTCAAGGTATGACTACGAGCAGTACTTC
CDR3 protein: CASSYWSRYDYEQYF

clone size: NA
J gene: TRBJ1-2
D gene: NA
V gene: TRBV29-1
CDR3 DNA: TGCAGCGTTGAAGAGATCAAAACGGGAACAGGGCGGTTTCTTGGCTACACCTTC
CDR3 protein: CSVEEIKTGTGRFLGYTF

clone size: NA
J gene: TRBJ2-7
D gene: NA
V gene: TRBV6-6
CDR3 DNA: TGTGCCAGCAGGAGCAACCCCGGGACAACCAACTACGAGCAGTACTTC
CDR3 protein: CASRSNPGTTNYEQYF

clone size: NA
J gene: TRBJ2-2
D gene: TRBD1
V gene: TRBV10-3
CDR3 DNA: TGTGCCATCAGCAACAGGGGCCTGAACACCGGGGAGCTGTTTTTT
CDR3 protein: CAISNRGLNTGELFF

clone size: NA
J gene: TRBJ2-5
D gene: NA
V gene: TRBV7-3
CDR3 DNA: TGTGCCAGCAGCTTAACTTGGAGGGGACTCCCAACTCGGGAGCAGTACTTC
CDR3 protein: CASSLTWRGLPTREQYF

clone size: NA
J gene: TRBJ2-1
D gene: NA
V gene: TRBV6-1
CDR3 DNA: TGTGCCACTGTTCAGAACACCTACAATGAGCAGTTCTTC
CDR3 protein: CATVQNTYNEQFF

clone size: few
J gene: TRBJ2-1
D gene: NA
V gene: TRBV5-1
CDR3 DNA: TGCGCCAGCAGCTGGGGTGCGGGGTCGAACAATGAGCAGTTCTTC
CDR3 protein: CASSWGAGSNNEQFF